This T cell receptor (beta chain) was profiled in a study of blood T cells in healthy people across ages. Study outcomes and limitations: A roughly linear fall in TCR beta diversity per million T cells was seen with increasing age. Changes in expanded clonotypes were possibly confounded, as the CMV status of donors was unknown. Long-lived and aged donors differed, with more naive CD4+ cells and higher diversity in the long-lived.

Germline CDR1 DFQATT, CDR2 SNEGSKA (reference sequence). The CDR3 sequence is 15 residues long. This clonotype was seen only a few times. Its cognate antigen is unknown. The second PCR ran about 6 to 11 cycles with a sample-barcoded 5' primer and J-beta primers. TCRdb re-analysed the 5' RACE reads in MiXCR, keeping a single row per CDR3 protein. The sample lists about 680,000 distinct CDR3 sequences; 45% to 50% were seen once. Sequenced input: blood. The TCR originated in an older woman in good health. The J gene is TRBJ2-1, the V gene TRBV20-1; 7 bases line up with TRBD2. CDR3 nucleotide sequence: TGCAGAGGGATTGGGGCGGGAGTCCCCTACAATGAGCAGTTCTTC. Translating gives CRGIGAGVPYNEQFF.